The 22 T cell receptor beta chains below all came from one sample that was sequenced in a study of shared T cell receptors in the human thymus. TCRdb's table, derived via immunoSEQ multiplex PCR, lists solely in-frame clones and lacks some. The sample holds 700,000 or so clones, approximately 85% seen once. The sample was also linked to a second study, of human thymus T cells.

Sequenced material: thymocytes. The source of these receptors is a girl in the first two years of life with a congenital heart defect.

The V call is TRBV5-1, the J call TRBJ1-1; D perhaps matches TRBD1 (5 bases). Between the trimmed V and J ends, which lost 1 base and 0 bases, there was a span of 13 bases. This CDR3 contains 16 residues. Germline-derived CDR1 and CDR2 are SGHRS and YFSETQ. The CDR3 coding sequence is TGCGCCAGCAGCTTGCAACTGAGACAGCTGAACACTGAAGCTTTCTTT. Its translation: CASSLQLRQLNTEAFF.

This clone was seen once. The rearrangement uses TRBV7-2 and TRBJ1-2; D is perhaps TRBD1 (6 bases). V was trimmed by 2 bases and J by 3 bases, leaving 10 bases between them. The CDR3 extends over 14 amino acids. The germline CDR1 and CDR2 sequences are SGHTA and FQGNSA. The DNA for the CDR3 is TGTGCCAGCAGCTTAAGACAGGCGCACTATGGCTACACCTTC. Translation gives CASSLRQAHYGYTF.

This chain uses TRBV4-1 with TRBJ2-7, with 10 bases matching TRBD1. Germline V CDR1 and CDR2: MGHRA, YSYEKL. V shed 0 bases and J 5 bases; nucleotides not matched to a gene: 13. The CDR3 contains 18 residues. The CDR3 bases are TGCGCCAGCAGCCAAGATCCCGGGACAGGGGATCCGGGAAACGAGCAGTACTTC. The encoded protein is CASSQDPGTGDPGNEQYF.

The chain uses TRBV5-5 and TRBJ1-5; 8 bases match TRBD1. Germline V gene data show CDR1 as SGHKS and CDR2 as YYEKEE (reference sequence). The CDR3 totals 18 residues. Germline trimming cut 3 bases from V and 5 bases from J; bases unmatched to any gene: 16. For the CDR3, the DNA is TGTGCCAGCAGCTCCCGGCATCTCACAGGGGGAGGGGATCAGCCCCAGCATTTT. Amino acid sequence: CASSSRHLTGGGDQPQHF.

In regard to this clone: The junction and the germline gene differ at one end; a read error may be behind it. The chain couples TRBV30 to TRBJ2-7, with a weak D call TRBD1 (5 bases). Germline CDR1 is GTSNPN and CDR2 is SVGIG (reference sequence). This CDR3 has 11 amino acids. The CDR3 bases are TGTGCCTGGAGTGTATTAGGGGTTTTGGGCTTC. Its protein product is CAWSVLGVLGF.

This clone was recorded only once. The chain employs TRBV4-3 and TRBJ2-1, with D possibly matching TRBD2 (6 bases). The V gene lost 4 bases and the J gene lost 10 bases, with 14 bases spanning the gap. CDR1 and CDR2 (germline): LGHNA, YSLEER. This CDR3 has 13 amino acids. CDR3 residues: CASSPGGVREQFF. The CDR3 region has the DNA TGCGCCAGCAGCCCCGGCGGGGTTCGCGAGCAGTTCTTC.

The chain combines TRBV6-5 with TRBJ1-1; D might be TRBD1 (5 bases). CDR1 and CDR2 from the germline V gene are MNHEY and SVGAGI. The V gene lost 5 bases and the J gene lost 7 bases, with 17 bases spanning the gap. The CDR3 loop spans 14 amino acids. The CDR3 DNA follows: TGTGCCAGCAGTATCCAGCTCCTTACAGGTGAAGCTTTCTTT. Amino acid sequence: CASSIQLLTGEAFF.

The V gene is TRBV7-2, the J gene TRBJ1-1, with a possible D match to TRBD1 (6 bases). V was pared by 1 base and J by 1 base, with 10 bases between. Per the germline V gene, CDR1 is SGHTA and CDR2 is FQGNSA. The CDR3 runs 15 residues. For the CDR3, the DNA is TGTGCCAGCAGCTTAGTTGGGACAACGAACACTGAAGCTTTCTTT. Translated: CASSLVGTTNTEAFF.

This rearrangement joins TRBV4-3 to TRBJ1-2, with 7 bases that match TRBD1. V shed 2 bases, J shed 7 bases, and the junction held 10 bases outside the gene matches. The CDR3 sequence is 15 residues long. Germline CDR1 is LGHNA and CDR2 is YSLEER. The DNA for the CDR3 is TGCGCCAGCAGCCAAAGGCTAAAGGGGGCAGGTGGCTACACCTTC. Translated, it gives CASSQRLKGAGGYTF.

The rearrangement links TRBV18 to TRBJ1-2; 8 positions match TRBD1. CDR3 length: 16 amino acids. The V segment lost 3 bases and the J segment 4 bases; nucleotides outside the gene matches: 10. Per germline, CDR1 KGHSH and CDR2 LQKENI. Here the CDR3 DNA reads TGTGCCAGCTCACCCGAACGGGACAGGATGTTCTATGGCTACACCTTC. Its translation is CASSPERDRMFYGYTF.

The chain joins TRBV5-1 to TRBJ1-5; D call uncertain. The ends were cut back, 0 bases at V and 6 bases at J, with 10 bases in the middle. CDR3 length: 14 amino acids. Germline values: CDR1 SGHRS, CDR2 YFSETQ. CDR3 bases: TGCGCCAGCAGCTTGGATGGAGGAATTCAGCCCCAGCATTTT. Protein product: CASSLDGGIQPQHF.

The chain joins TRBV5-1 to TRBJ2-7; D is perhaps TRBD1 (5 bases). This CDR3 is 17 amino acids long. CDR1 is SGHRS, CDR2 YFSETQ, per germline. V was cut by 1 base and J by 3 bases, with 20 bases left in between. The DNA of the CDR3 is TGCGCCAGCAGCTTGACCCTCCACAAGGGGCCCCGCTACGAGCAGTACTTC. This gives the protein CASSLTLHKGPRYEQYF.

The chain links TRBV2 to TRBJ1-2, with 8 bases identical to TRBD1. The CDR3 contains 17 residues. Germline values: CDR1 SNHLY, CDR2 FYNNEI. With V trimmed by 3 bases and J by 3 bases, 12 bases remained unmatched. CDR3 sequence reads: CASSERPTGVGDYGYTF. The CDR3 region has the DNA TGTGCCAGCAGTGAGCGCCCGACAGGGGTAGGGGACTATGGCTACACCTTC.

This rearrangement joins TRBV30 to TRBJ1-2, with 7 bases that match TRBD1. CDR1 and CDR2 from the germline V gene are GTSNPN and SVGIG (reference sequence). This CDR3 spans 17 amino acids. After removal of 3 bases from V and 5 bases from J, the junction contained 18 bases not matched to a gene. CDR3 sequence: CAWRLGLGTVGLYGYTF. The CDR3 DNA is TGTGCCTGGAGGCTTGGCCTCGGGACAGTAGGGTTGTATGGCTACACCTTC.

The chain is built from TRBV5-4 and TRBJ1-2, with D perhaps matching TRBD1 (5 bases). The germline V gene encodes CDR1 SGHNT and CDR2 YYREEE (reference sequence). CDR3 length: 17 amino acids. V gave up 0 bases and J gave up 4 bases, with 19 bases separating them. CDR3 DNA sequence: TGTGCCAGCAGCTTGGCCCCAAGAGGGGAGGTCGGCTATGGCTACACCTTC. It specifies CASSLAPRGEVGYGYTF.

The chain links TRBV7-2 to TRBJ1-1; maybe TRBD1 (6 bases). The CDR3 length is 16 residues. CDR1 is SGHTA and CDR2 is FQGNSA in the germline V gene. Trimming removed 6 bases at V and 3 bases at J, with 20 bases between. The CDR3, as DNA: TGTGCCAGCAGACGAACAGGGTGGGTTCGGGACACTGAAGCTTTCTTT. This codes for CASRRTGWVRDTEAFF.

The chain couples TRBV4-1 to TRBJ1-3; D unclear. From germline, CDR1 is MGHRA and CDR2 YSYEKL. Trimming took off 2 bases at V and 6 bases at J, with 8 bases between the two ends. This CDR3 contains 13 residues. The chain's CDR3 is CASSQTHLNTIYF. The CDR3 nucleotides are TGCGCCAGCAGCCAAACTCACCTAAACACCATATATTTT.

This sequence joins TRBV10-1 and TRBJ2-1; unclear D gene. The CDR3 has 15 residues. Trimming pared 0 bases from V and 4 bases from J, leaving 10 bases between. In germline, CDR1 is WNHNN, CDR2 SYGVQD (reference sequence). The CDR3, as DNA: TGCGCCAGCAGTGAGTCGTGGGTCGGGTACAATGAGCAGTTCTTC. It codes for CASSESWVGYNEQFF.

The chain has TRBV5-6 and TRBJ1-5; 9 bases agree with TRBD1. V trimming: 2 bases; J trimming: 7 bases; junction bases outside the gene matches: 7. CDR1 is SGHDT, CDR2 YYEEEE, per germline. CDR3 length: 15 amino acids. In DNA form, the CDR3 reads TGTGCCAGCAGCTTCGCCGGGACAGGGAGGCAGCCCCAGCATTTT. Amino acids: CASSFAGTGRQPQHF. Combining the CDR3 with reference TRBV5-6 and TRBJ1-5 gives the whole variable domain DAGVTQSPTHLIKTRGQQVTLRCSPKSGHDTVSWYQQALGQGPQFIFQYYEEEERQRGNFPDRFSGHQFPNYSSELNVNALLLGDSALYLCASSFAGTGRQPQHFGDGTRLSIL.

This chain connects TRBV10-1 to TRBJ1-1; D not certain. The V end lost 0 bases, the J end lost 1 base, and 15 bases lay between the germline ends. Germline-derived CDR1 and CDR2 are WNHNN and SYGVQD (reference sequence). The CDR3 totals 17 residues. The CDR3, as DNA: TGCGCCAGCAGTGAGTCGAAACCCAACGGCGGGAACACTGAAGCTTTCTTT. Encoded protein: CASSESKPNGGNTEAFF.

The chain employs TRBV27 and TRBJ1-5; tentative D call: TRBD1 (6 bases). Per the germline V gene, CDR1 is MNHEY and CDR2 is SMNVEV (reference sequence). The V and J ends lost 4 bases and 7 bases respectively, with 14 bases between them. This CDR3 is 14 amino acids long. CDR3 sequence: CASSSQGAGQPQHF. DNA of the CDR3: TGTGCCAGCAGTTCACAGGGTGCTGGACAGCCCCAGCATTTT.

This chain uses TRBV28 with TRBJ2-3; 13 bases align to TRBD2. The CDR3 has 16 residues. Germline-derived CDR1 and CDR2 are MDHEN and SYDVKM. V dropped 10 bases and J dropped 2; count of bases not matched to a gene: 9. CDR3 sequence: CATSRTSGGYTDTQYF. The CDR3 nucleotides read TGTGCCACCTCGAGGACTAGCGGGGGATACACAGATACGCAGTATTTT.